A single sample gave rise to the 26 T cell receptor beta chains below, sequenced in a study of blood T cells in healthy people across ages. Alongside a J-beta primer mix, a sample-barcoded 5' primer served in a second PCR lasting roughly 6 to 12 cycles. MiXCR, applied by TCRdb to the 5' RACE reads, yields one record per CDR3 protein. Of about 1.4 million distinct CDR3 sequences in the sample, approximately 59% were seen once. The sample comprised blood. The source is a man in his late teens or twenties in good health.

This clonotype was seen at least ten times. V and J are TRBV20-1 and TRBJ2-7; TRBD1 matches at 7 bases. Germline trimming cut 5 bases from V and 2 bases from J; bases unmatched to any gene: 3. Germline-derived CDR1 and CDR2 are DFQATT and SNEGSKA (reference sequence). The CDR3 is 12 amino acids. CDR3 loop: CSASTGTYEQYF. Written as DNA, the CDR3 is TGCAGTGCTTCGACAGGGACCTACGAGCAGTACTTC.

J is TRBJ2-4 and V is TRBV7-8, with D maybe TRBD1 (6 bases). The DNA matches TRBJ2-7 better at its end, which makes the J call doubtful. The CDR3 length is 15 residues. Germline CDR1 and CDR2: SGHVS and FQNEAQ. CDR3 sequence reads: CASSLGLRTAYEQYF. CDR3 DNA sequence: TGTGCCAGCAGCTTAGGGCTCCGGACAGCCTACGAGCAGTACTTC.

This clonotype was seen repeatedly, ten times or more. The rearrangement joins TRBV29-1 to TRBJ2-3; TRBD1 matches 8 bases. Germline CDR1 is SQVTM and CDR2 is ANQGSEA. V lost 4 bases and J lost 1; bases outside the gene matches: 1. There are 13 residues in the CDR3. CDR3 amino acids: CSVVGQGTDTQYF. CDR3 nucleotides: TGCAGCGTTGTGGGACAGGGCACAGATACGCAGTATTTT.

The chain joins TRBV7-8 to TRBJ2-5; 10 bases are shared with TRBD1. Trimming at V came to 5 bases and at J to 5 bases, leaving 8 bases not matched to a gene. Germline V gene sequence: CDR1 SGHVS, CDR2 FQNEAQ. The CDR3 contains 15 residues. CDR3: CASSIRQGAGETQYF. Here the CDR3 DNA reads TGTGCCAGCAGCATAAGACAGGGGGCGGGGGAGACCCAGTACTTC.

This rearrangement joins TRBV11-2 to TRBJ1-5, with TRBD1 matching over 9 bases. CDR3 length: 14 amino acids. With V trimmed by 5 bases and J by 9 bases, 8 bases remained unmatched. Germline values: CDR1 SGHAT, CDR2 FQNNGV. In DNA form, the CDR3 reads TGTGCCAGCAGCCCCGGGACAGGGCCCTCGCCCCAGCATTTT. Its protein is CASSPGTGPSPQHF.

This chain connects TRBV6-1 to TRBJ2-3, with 7 bases lining up with TRBD1. From germline, CDR1 is MNHNS and CDR2 SASEGT. The CDR3 has 15 amino acids. V gave up 2 bases and J gave up 5 bases; unmatched junction bases: 7. The CDR3 loop reads CASSEPTGARDTQYF. Written as DNA, the CDR3 is TGTGCCAGCAGTGAACCCACAGGGGCAAGAGATACGCAGTATTTT.

The chain employs TRBV21-1 and TRBJ2-1; TRBD2 is the table's D call, not checked against the DNA. TRBV21-1 is deemed a pseudogene. This CDR3 is built from 16 residues. This CDR3 is CASSKWGTSQKNEQFF. As DNA, the CDR3 is TGTGCCAGCAGCAAATGGGGGACTAGCCAAAAAAATGAGCAGTTCTTC.

In regard to this clonotype: Sequence at one end of the junction differs from germline and may be a read error. This chain links TRBV19 with TRBJ2-1, with 9 nucleotides matching TRBD2. Germline V gene lookup returns CDR1 LNHDA and CDR2 SQIVND (reference sequence). The CDR3 loop spans 15 amino acids. The CDR3: CASSIALAGINEQFF. The CDR3 nucleotides are TGTGCTAGTAGTATAGCACTAGCGGGTATCAATGAGCAGTTCTTC.

The J gene is TRBJ2-5, the V gene TRBV5-1, with 9 positions matching TRBD1. The CDR3 runs 17 residues. CDR1 and CDR2 from the germline V gene are SGHRS and YFSETQ. V trimming: 3 bases; J trimming: 4 bases; junction bases outside the gene matches: 13. CDR3 loop: CASSSAGTGSRGETQYF. CDR3 nucleotide sequence: TGCGCCAGCAGCTCTGCCGGGACAGGGTCGAGGGGAGAGACCCAGTACTTC.

This clonotype has only one observation. The rearrangement joins TRBV6-1 to TRBJ1-3; D might be TRBD1 (5 bases). Germline V lookup: CDR1 MNHNS, CDR2 SASEGT. V shed 10 bases and J shed 8 bases, with 12 bases lying between them. The CDR3 is 11 amino acids. The DNA of the CDR3 is TGTGCCACCCGGCGAGGGGACACCATATATTTT. Translation gives CATRRGDTIYF.

A few counts support this clonotype. The gene calls are TRBV12-3 or TRBV12-4 and TRBJ2-3; possibly TRBD2 for D (6 bases). This CDR3 is built from 11 residues. Trimming removed 4 bases at V and 10 bases at J, with 9 bases between. This CDR3 is CASSSGTPQYF. The CDR3, as DNA: TGTGCCAGCAGTTCCGGGACTCCGCAGTATTTT.

This chain joins TRBV10-3 and TRBJ2-3; D is tentatively TRBD1 or TRBD2 (5 bases each). V was trimmed by 10 bases and J by 6 bases, leaving 17 bases between them. Per the germline V gene, CDR1 is ENHRY and CDR2 is SYGVKD. The CDR3 is 13 amino acids. The DNA for the CDR3 is TGTGCCACACTCCAGGGTAGCGCGGATACGCAGTATTTT. This sequence encodes CATLQGSADTQYF.

The chain recombines TRBV20-1 with TRBJ2-3; 10 nucleotides match TRBD1. Germline values: CDR1 DFQATT, CDR2 SNEGSKA (reference sequence). This CDR3 has 17 amino acids. V lost 3 bases and J lost 5; bases outside the gene matches: 14. Here the CDR3 reads CSASPLDRGLYGDTQYF. CDR3 sequence (DNA): TGCAGTGCTAGCCCACTGGACAGGGGGTTGTACGGAGATACGCAGTATTTT.

This clonotype has a single count. This rearrangement joins TRBV28 to TRBJ2-7; 10 nucleotides align to TRBD2. V trimming: 6 bases; J trimming: 12 bases; junction bases outside the gene matches: 14. Per the germline V gene, CDR1 is MDHEN and CDR2 is SYDVKM. The length of the CDR3 is 14 residues. CDR3 sequence: CASRRPGLAPRPYF. CDR3 in DNA: TGTGCCAGCAGGCGACCGGGACTAGCGCCACGACCGTACTTC.

The chain links TRBV29-1 to TRBJ2-2; maybe TRBD1 (5 bases). The CDR3 loop spans 16 amino acids. V was shortened by 6 bases and J by 6 bases, with 23 bases between the two germline ends. The germline CDR1 and CDR2 sequences are SQVTM and ANQGSEA. CDR3 amino acids: CSVGEKGLSRPGELFF. The CDR3 DNA reads as TGCAGCGTAGGGGAAAAGGGCCTGAGTCGTCCCGGGGAGCTGTTTTTT.

The chain is built from TRBV7-9 and TRBJ2-5; 7 nucleotides align to TRBD1. The CDR3 sequence is 16 residues long. V trimming: 4 bases; J trimming: 0 bases; junction bases outside the gene matches: 8. Germline lookup yields CDR1 SEHNR and CDR2 FQNEAQ (reference sequence). The CDR3 sequence: CASSSGTETYQETQYF. In DNA, the CDR3 is TGTGCCAGCAGCTCCGGGACAGAGACATACCAAGAGACCCAGTACTTC. Together with reference TRBV7-9 and TRBJ2-5, the CDR3 gives the full variable domain: DTGVSQNPRHKITKRGQNVTFRCDPISEHNRLYWYRQTLGQGPEFLTYFQNEAQLEKSRLLSDRFSAERPKGSFSTLEIQRTEQGDSAMYLCASSSGTETYQETQYFGPGTRLLVL.

This clonotype was recorded a few times. The rearrangement links TRBV29-1 to TRBJ1-1, with D unclear. V lost 4 bases and J lost 1, with 7 bases in between. Germline values: CDR1 SQVTM, CDR2 ANQGSEA. This CDR3 is built from 12 residues. CDR3 amino acids: CSVGASNTEAFF. The DNA of the CDR3 is TGCAGCGTTGGGGCCTCGAACACTGAAGCTTTCTTT.

V and J are TRBV4-1 and TRBJ2-1; TRBD2 aligns across 8 bases. V was clipped by 0 bases and J by 4 bases; unmatched bases: 11. This CDR3 is built from 18 residues. Per the germline V gene, CDR1 is MGHRA and CDR2 is YSYEKL. The CDR3 is CASSQDVLHPGGYNEQFF. In DNA, the CDR3 is TGCGCCAGCAGCCAAGATGTACTCCATCCGGGGGGGTACAATGAGCAGTTCTTC.

The chain uses TRBV6-1 and TRBJ2-4; D possibly corresponds to TRBD1 (6 bases). The CDR3 loop spans 15 amino acids. The V end lost 6 bases, the J end lost 9 bases, and 21 bases lay between the germline ends. Looked up from germline, CDR1 is MNHNS and CDR2 is SASEGT. The CDR3 sequence is CASSKARSGAGIQYF. The CDR3 nucleotides are TGTGCCAGCAGCAAAGCCCGGTCAGGGGCTGGCATTCAGTACTTC.

The chain combines TRBV4-1 with TRBJ2-2; 8 bases are shared with TRBD1. Germline V gene lookup returns CDR1 MGHRA and CDR2 YSYEKL. This CDR3 has 16 amino acids. Losses at the gene ends were 4 bases for V and 3 bases for J; bases not matched to a gene: 7. CDR3 residues: CASSLRQGPHTGELFF. CDR3 DNA sequence: TGCGCCAGCAGCCTCCGACAGGGGCCCCACACCGGGGAGCTGTTTTTT.

V usage is TRBV20-1 and J usage is TRBJ2-3, with 13 bases matching TRBD2. The CDR3 has 17 amino acids. Germline CDR1 DFQATT, CDR2 SNEGSKA (reference sequence). With 6 bases clipped from V and 2 bases from J, the junction kept 11 bases outside the gene matches. CDR3 bases: TGCAGTGCCGCCAGACAGGGACTAGCGGGGTCCACAGATACGCAGTATTTT. The encoded protein is CSAARQGLAGSTDTQYF.

The chain is built from TRBV27 and TRBJ2-1, with 10 bases that match TRBD2. Germline V gene data show CDR1 as MNHEY and CDR2 as SMNVEV (reference sequence). The length of the CDR3 is 15 residues. The junction had 9 bases not matched to a gene; V was cut back by 6 bases and J by 7 bases. In nucleotides, the CDR3 is TGTGCCAGCAGCACCGGCACTAGCGGGAAAAATGAGCAGTTCTTC. Its translation is CASSTGTSGKNEQFF.

This chain joins TRBV14 and TRBJ2-7; 7 nucleotides match TRBD1. The V segment lost 2 bases and the J segment 6 bases; nucleotides outside the gene matches: 7. The germline gives CDR1 SGHDN, CDR2 FVKESK. This CDR3 contains 14 residues. CDR3 sequence (DNA): TGTGCCAGCAGCCAATCCGGGACAGCTCGCGAGCAGTACTTC. Translated, it gives CASSQSGTAREQYF.

The V gene is TRBV7-6, the J gene TRBJ2-7; 8 nucleotides line up with TRBD1. V was pared by 7 bases and J by 6 bases, with 8 bases of the junction left unmatched. This CDR3 comprises 13 residues. The germline V gene has CDR1 SGHVS and CDR2 FNYEAQ. CDR3 loop: CASTPRTGSEQYF. CDR3 coding DNA: TGTGCCAGCACCCCTAGGACAGGGAGCGAGCAGTACTTC.

This clonotype was recorded a few times. The chain has TRBV6-1 and TRBJ2-7; D unresolved. This CDR3 spans 13 amino acids. Germline loops: CDR1 MNHNS, CDR2 SASEGT. The V gene lost 5 bases and the J gene lost 3 bases, with 11 bases spanning the gap. The CDR3 DNA reads TGTGCCAGCAGTCCCATGGGTCGCTACGAGCAGTACTTC. Protein product: CASSPMGRYEQYF.

The V and J genes are TRBV6-5 and TRBJ2-4, with TRBD1 matching over 7 bases. The tail of the sequence fits TRBJ2-7 better, so the J call may be wrong. Germline CDR1 MNHEY, CDR2 SVGAGI. CDR3 length: 15 amino acids. The CDR3 DNA reads as TGTGCCAGCAGTAGGGCCGACAGGGTTTTTTCCGAGCAGTACTTC. It is translated as CASSRADRVFSEQYF.